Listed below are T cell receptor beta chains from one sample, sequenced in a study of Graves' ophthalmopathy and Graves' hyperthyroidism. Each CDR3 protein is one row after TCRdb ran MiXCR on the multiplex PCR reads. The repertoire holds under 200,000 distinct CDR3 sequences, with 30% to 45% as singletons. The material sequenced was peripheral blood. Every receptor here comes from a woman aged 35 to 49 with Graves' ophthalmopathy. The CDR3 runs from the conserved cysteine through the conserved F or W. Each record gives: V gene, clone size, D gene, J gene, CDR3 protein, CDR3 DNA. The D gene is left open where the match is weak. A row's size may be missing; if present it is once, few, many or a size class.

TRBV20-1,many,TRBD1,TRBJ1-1,CSASETGGASDTEAFF,TGCAGTGCCAGCGAAACAGGGGGCGCATCGGACACTGAAGCTTTCTTT
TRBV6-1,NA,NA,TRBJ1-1,CASSDPPGLMNTEAFF,TGTGCCAGCAGTGATCCCCCAGGGCTAATGAACACTGAAGCTTTCTTT
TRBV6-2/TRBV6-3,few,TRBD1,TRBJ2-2,CASSEDREGGELFF,TGTGCCAGCAGTGAGGACAGGGAAGGCGGGGAGCTGTTTTTT
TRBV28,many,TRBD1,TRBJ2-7,CASSLSDRDYEQYF,TGTGCCAGCAGTTTAAGTGACAGGGACTACGAGCAGTACTTC
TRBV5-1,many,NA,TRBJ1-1,CASSYTVVNTEAFF,TGCGCCAGCAGCTACACTGTCGTGAACACTGAAGCTTTCTTT
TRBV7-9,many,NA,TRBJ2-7,CASSSLGSSQYF,TGTGCCAGCAGCTCCCTGGGGTCCTCGCAGTACTTC
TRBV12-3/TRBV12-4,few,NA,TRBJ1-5,CASSLGHGGNQPQHF,TGTGCCAGCAGTTTAGGCCATGGGGGCAATCAGCCCCAGCATTTT
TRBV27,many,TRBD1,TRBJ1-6,CASRSGQGAKSPLHF,TGTGCCAGCAGGAGCGGACAGGGGGCTAAATCACCCCTCCACTTT
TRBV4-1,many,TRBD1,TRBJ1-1,CASSQEGQGGFEAFF,TGCGCCAGCAGCCAAGAGGGGCAGGGGGGATTTGAAGCTTTCTTT
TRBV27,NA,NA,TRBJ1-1,CASSSGATNTEAFF,TGTGCCAGCAGTTCGGGGGCGACGAACACTGAAGCTTTCTTT
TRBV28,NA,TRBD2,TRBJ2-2,CASRPGLGNTGELFF,TGTGCCAGCAGGCCGGGACTAGGGAACACCGGGGAGCTGTTTTTT
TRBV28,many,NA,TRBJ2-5,CASRSLKVLGETQYF,TGTGCCAGCAGGTCCTTGAAAGTTCTAGGGGAGACCCAGTACTTC
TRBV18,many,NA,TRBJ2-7,CASSPPSSPSYEQYF,TGTGCCAGCTCACCCCCCTCTTCCCCTTCCTACGAGCAGTACTTC
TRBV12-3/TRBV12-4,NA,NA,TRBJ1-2,CASSLGDRLLNYGYTF,TGTGCCAGCAGTTTAGGGGATAGGCTATTGAACTATGGCTACACCTTC
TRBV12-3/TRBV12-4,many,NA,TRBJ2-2,CASSYGTYTGELFF,TGTGCCAGCAGTTACGGGACATACACCGGGGAGCTGTTTTTT
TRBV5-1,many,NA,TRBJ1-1,CASSLDWGEAFF,TGCGCCAGCAGCTTGGATTGGGGTGAAGCTTTCTTT
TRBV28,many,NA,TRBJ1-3,CASRDSGNTIYF,TGTGCCAGCCGAGACTCTGGAAACACCATATATTTT
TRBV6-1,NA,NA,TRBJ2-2,CASSQISGPNTGELFF,TGTGCCAGCAGCCAAATTAGCGGTCCGAACACCGGGGAGCTGTTTTTT
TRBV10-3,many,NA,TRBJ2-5,CAISGSGSVKETQYF,TGTGCCATCAGTGGTAGCGGTTCGGTGAAAGAGACCCAGTACTTC
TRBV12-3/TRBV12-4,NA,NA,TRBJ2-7,CASSPDGLLSSYEQYF,TGTGCCAGCAGTCCCGATGGACTCCTATCATCCTACGAGCAGTACTTC
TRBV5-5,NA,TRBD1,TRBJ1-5,CASSSWTGDNQPQHF,TGTGCCAGCAGCTCATGGACAGGGGACAATCAGCCCCAGCATTTT
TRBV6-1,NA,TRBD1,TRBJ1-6,CASSLDRGRFSPLHF,TGTGCCAGCAGTCTAGACAGGGGCCGGTTCTCACCCCTCCACTTT
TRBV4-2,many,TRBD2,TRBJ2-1,CASSQDITSGYNEQFF,TGTGCCAGCAGCCAAGATATTACTAGCGGGTACAATGAGCAGTTCTTC
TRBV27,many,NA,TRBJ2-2,CASSFSWESGELFF,TGTGCCAGCAGTTTCAGTTGGGAATCCGGGGAGCTGTTTTTT
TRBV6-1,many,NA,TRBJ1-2,CASSELGGLTYGYTF,TGTGCCAGCAGTGAATTGGGGGGGTTGACCTATGGCTACACCTTC
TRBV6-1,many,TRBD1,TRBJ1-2,CASSTGTGALNYGYTF,TGTGCCAGCAGTACCGGGACAGGTGCCCTTAACTATGGCTACACCTTC
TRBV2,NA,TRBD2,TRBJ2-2,CASSRRGLAGDGELFF,TGTGCCAGCAGCCGGAGAGGACTAGCGGGAGATGGGGAGCTGTTTTTT
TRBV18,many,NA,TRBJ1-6,CASSPPGGTVSLHF,TGTGCCAGCTCACCACCGGGGGGCACCGTATCCCTCCACTTT
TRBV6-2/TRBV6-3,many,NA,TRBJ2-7,CATDSSYEQYF,TGTGCCACAGACAGCTCCTACGAGCAGTACTTC
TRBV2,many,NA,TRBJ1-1,CAETGNTEAFF,TGTGCCGAAACAGGGAACACTGAAGCTTTCTTT
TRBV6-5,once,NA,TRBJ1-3,CASSYSGTTGNTIYF,TGTGCCAGCAGTTACTCAGGGACGACTGGAAACACCATATATTTT
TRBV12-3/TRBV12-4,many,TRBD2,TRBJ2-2,CASSPSGRSTGELFF,TGTGCCAGCAGCCCAAGCGGGAGAAGCACCGGGGAGCTGTTTTTT
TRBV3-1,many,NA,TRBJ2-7,CASSQARTVYYEQYF,TGTGCCAGCAGCCAAGCTCGGACTGTATACTACGAGCAGTACTTC
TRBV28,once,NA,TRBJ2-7,CASRGVRSSYEQYF,TGTGCCAGCAGGGGGGTACGGAGCTCCTACGAGCAGTACTTC
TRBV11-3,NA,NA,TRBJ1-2,CASSLEGTGYGYTF,TGTGCCAGCAGCTTAGAGGGAACAGGCTATGGCTACACCTTC
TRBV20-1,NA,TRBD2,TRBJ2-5,CSALSGRLQETQYF,TGCAGTGCTTTAAGCGGGAGGCTCCAAGAGACCCAGTACTTC
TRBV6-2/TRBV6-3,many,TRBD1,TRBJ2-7,CASWDSPYEQYF,TGTGCCAGCTGGGACAGCCCTTACGAGCAGTACTTC
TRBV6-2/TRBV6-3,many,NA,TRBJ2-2,CASDSGGYGGELFF,TGTGCCAGCGATTCGGGGGGCTATGGCGGGGAGCTGTTTTTT
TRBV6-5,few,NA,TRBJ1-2,CASSYSGRRAYGYTF,TGTGCCAGCAGTTACTCCGGGAGGAGGGCCTATGGCTACACCTTC
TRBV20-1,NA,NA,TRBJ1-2,CSARDFGAGDYGYTF,TGCAGTGCTAGAGATTTCGGTGCAGGGGACTATGGCTACACCTTC
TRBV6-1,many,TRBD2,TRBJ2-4,CASSAGGNIQYF,TGTGCCAGCAGTGCCGGGGGGAACATTCAGTACTTC
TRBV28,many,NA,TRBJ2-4,CASSFRAQTIQYF,TGTGCCAGCAGTTTTAGGGCCCAAACCATTCAGTACTTC
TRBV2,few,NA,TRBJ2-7,CASSPEGRTYEQYF,TGTGCCAGCAGCCCCGAGGGCAGGACTTACGAGCAGTACTTC
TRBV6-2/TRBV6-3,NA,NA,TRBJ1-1,CASTLLGGDTEAFF,TGTGCCAGCACCCTGCTGGGAGGCGACACTGAAGCTTTCTTT
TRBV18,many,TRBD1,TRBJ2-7,CASSPIETGNNEQYF,TGTGCCAGCTCACCCATAGAGACAGGGAACAACGAGCAGTACTTC
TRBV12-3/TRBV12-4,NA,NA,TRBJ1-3,CASSFPLRSSGNTIYF,TGTGCCAGCAGTTTCCCCCTGCGCAGCTCTGGAAACACCATATATTTT
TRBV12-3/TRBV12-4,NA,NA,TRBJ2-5,CASSLTGNPGTQYF,TGTGCCAGCAGTTTAACGGGGAACCCGGGGACCCAGTACTTC
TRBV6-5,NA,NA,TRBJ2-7,CASNSYEQYF,TGTGCCAGCAACTCCTACGAGCAGTACTTC
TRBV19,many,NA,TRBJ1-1,CASSQGWGQGRPNTEAFF,TGTGCCAGTAGCCAGGGCTGGGGTCAGGGAAGACCAAACACTGAAGCTTTCTTT
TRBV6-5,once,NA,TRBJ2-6,CASSYSYPSGANVLTF,TGTGCCAGCAGTTATAGCTACCCCTCTGGGGCCAACGTCCTGACTTTC
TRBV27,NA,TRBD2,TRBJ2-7,CASSTGLAVAYEQYF,TGTGCCAGCAGTACGGGACTAGCGGTAGCATACGAGCAGTACTTC
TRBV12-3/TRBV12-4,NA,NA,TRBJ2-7,CASSFQGVGTYEQYF,TGTGCCAGCAGTTTCCAGGGAGTAGGGACCTACGAGCAGTACTTC
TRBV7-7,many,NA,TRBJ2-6,CASSTGFSGANVLTF,TGTGCTAGCAGCACAGGTTTCTCTGGGGCCAACGTCCTGACTTTC
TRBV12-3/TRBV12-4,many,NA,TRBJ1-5,CASSLALGQPQHF,TGTGCCAGCAGTTTAGCGCTGGGACAGCCCCAGCATTTT
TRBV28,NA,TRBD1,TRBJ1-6,CASSESGQGGSPLHF,TGTGCCAGCAGTGAGTCGGGACAGGGGGGTTCACCCCTCCACTTT
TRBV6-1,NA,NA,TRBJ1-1,CASKGQTNTEAFF,TGTGCCAGCAAAGGGCAGACGAACACTGAAGCTTTCTTT
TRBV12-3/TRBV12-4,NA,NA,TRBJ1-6,CASSTPGRSPLHF,TGTGCCAGCAGTACGCCGGGACGATCACCCCTCCACTTT
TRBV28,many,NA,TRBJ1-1,CASSLTQVMNTEAFF,TGTGCCAGCAGTTTAACACAGGTGATGAACACTGAAGCTTTCTTT
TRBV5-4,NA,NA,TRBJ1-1,CASSSRGENTEAFF,TGTGCCAGCAGCTCGAGAGGGGAGAACACTGAAGCTTTCTTT